This TCR beta chain appears in the sequencing data of a study of metastatic and nonmetastatic thyroid tumors. This clone was picked up a small number of times. None of the patients had undergone any treatment ahead of thyroid surgery. The CDR3 spans 16 residues. Germline loops: CDR1 MNHEY, CDR2 SMNVEV (reference sequence). V dropped 10 bases and J dropped 0 bases, with 21 bases sitting between them. TCRdb reprocessed the PCR reads via MiXCR. The top ten clones hold over 10% of a sample with about 18,000 clones, under 35% of them seen once. This clonotype originated in a female donor with papillary thyroid cancer or a benign thyroid nodule (not recorded which). Some clones in this sample may be carry-over from other donors' samples. The chain links TRBV27 to TRBJ1-2; tentatively, D is TRBD1 (5 bases). The sequenced sample consisted of tumor tissue. This CDR3 is CATGGAGRRSNYGYTF. The DNA for the CDR3 is TGTGCCACCGGGGGAGCAGGGCGCCGCTCTAACTATGGCTACACCTTC.